The 29 T cell receptor beta chains listed next were all sequenced from one sample in a study of regulatory T cells in long-lasting Graves disease. To make TCR beta libraries, researchers used iRepertoire HTBI primers and Arm-PCR of CDR3 regions. TCRdb re-called the multiplex PCR reads with MiXCR, one entry per CDR3 protein. Among around 460,000 distinct CDR3 sequences listed, 20% to 25% were seen once. Documented time point: persistent/refractory GD, antithyroid drugs over 5 years with positive TRAb. PBMCs provided the RNA from which the TCR library was made. Sequencing was performed on peripheral blood mononuclear cells (PBMCs), taken when the disease was refractory, from a patient treated with antithyroid drugs. Every receptor here comes from a female donor with Graves disease.

In its sample, this clonotype was seen many times. V and J are TRBV28 and TRBJ1-2; D not resolved. Per the germline V gene, CDR1 is MDHEN and CDR2 is SYDVKM. The CDR3 sequence is 13 residues long. Trimming took off 7 bases at V and 0 bases at J, with 9 bases between the two ends. The CDR3 DNA reads as TGTGCCAGCATGCCGGGGACTAACTATGGCTACACCTTC. Its protein product is CASMPGTNYGYTF.

This clonotype was picked up a small number of times. The V gene is TRBV6-1, the J gene TRBJ2-2; the D is unclear. Germline lookup yields CDR1 MNHNS and CDR2 SASEGT. The ends were cut back, 5 bases at V and 7 bases at J, with 14 bases in the middle. The CDR3 spans 14 residues. The CDR3 nucleotides are TGTGCCAGCAGTCGCCAGTTCTTGGGCGGGGAGCTGTTTTTT. Protein sequence: CASSRQFLGGELFF.

This clonotype was counted many times. The rearrangement uses TRBV13 and TRBJ1-1, with unresolved D. Trimming removed 0 bases from V and 1 base from J, with 6 bases in between. Germline lookup yields CDR1 PRHDT and CDR2 FYEKMQ (reference sequence). This CDR3 is built from 14 residues. CDR3 DNA: TGTGCCAGCAGCTTAGGACGGAGGAACACTGAAGCTTTCTTT. This codes for CASSLGRRNTEAFF.

There are a few counts of this clonotype. The V gene is TRBV6-2 or TRBV6-3, the J gene TRBJ2-5, with D perhaps TRBD1 (6 bases). CDR3 length equals 14 residues. Trimming took 6 bases from V and 4 from J, leaving 15 bases between them. Germline lookup yields CDR1 MNHEY and CDR2 SVGEGT. CDR3 nucleotides: TGTGCCAGCAGCTCACAGGGAGTTTTAGAGACCCAGTACTTC. Protein: CASSSQGVLETQYF.

This clonotype was counted between two and nine times. The chain has TRBV20-1 and TRBJ2-5, with TRBD1 as a possible D gene (6 bases). The CDR3 length is 14 residues. Between the trimmed V and J ends, which lost 4 bases and 6 bases, there was a span of 18 bases. Germline lookup yields CDR1 DFQATT and CDR2 SNEGSKA (reference sequence). The CDR3 sequence is CSAKDRGTLQTQYF. The CDR3 coding sequence is TGCAGTGCTAAGGACAGAGGAACGTTACAGACCCAGTACTTC.

V gene TRBV7-8 combines with J gene TRBJ1-6; TRBD1 is a possible D gene (6 bases). The CDR3 has 17 residues. Germline V CDR1 and CDR2: SGHVS, FQNEAQ. V was trimmed by 2 bases and J by 6 bases, leaving 17 bases between them. The CDR3 sequence is CASSLMGGLLPNSPLHF. The CDR3, as DNA: TGTGCCAGCAGCTTAATGGGGGGGCTCCTGCCTAATTCACCCCTCCACTTT.

In its sample, this clonotype was seen many times. V usage is TRBV7-2 and J usage is TRBJ2-7, with D perhaps matching TRBD1 (5 bases). Germline loops: CDR1 SGHTA, CDR2 FQGNSA. The CDR3 is 15 amino acids. Trimming left V 5 bases short and J 0 bases short, with 14 bases between. The CDR3 nucleotides read TGTGCCAGCAGCCGAAGGGGTCAGAGCTCCTACGAGCAGTACTTC. Its protein product is CASSRRGQSSYEQYF.

This clonotype appeared many times. The V and J genes are TRBV27 and TRBJ2-7; no clear D. CDR1 and CDR2 (germline): MNHEY, SMNVEV (reference sequence). The CDR3 covers 14 residues. Trimming took off 3 bases at V and 8 bases at J, with 17 bases between the two ends. The DNA of the CDR3 is TGTGCCAGCAGTTTTGACGGCGCCCAAGGGAAGCAGTACTTC. Protein sequence: CASSFDGAQGKQYF.

This clonotype came up many times. J is TRBJ1-1 and V is TRBV20-1; a weak D match, TRBD1 (6 bases). Germline V gene data show CDR1 as DFQATT and CDR2 as SNEGSKA (reference sequence). The ends were cut back, 4 bases at V and 4 bases at J, with 16 bases in the middle. The CDR3 is 14 residues long. The CDR3, as DNA: TGCAGTGCTATTAGTGGGCAAGGGGGCACTGAAGCTTTCTTT. It is translated as CSAISGQGGTEAFF.

This clonotype showed up just a few times. The genes are TRBV9 and TRBJ2-7; TRBD2 aligns across 13 bases. The germline V gene encodes CDR1 SGDLS and CDR2 YYNGEE. There are 15 residues in the CDR3. Trimming took 3 bases from V and 4 from J; bases not matched to a gene: 4. The CDR3 nucleotides read TGTGCCAGCAGCGCGGGGACTAGCGGGATGTACGAGCAGTACTTC. Translated: CASSAGTSGMYEQYF.

This chain connects TRBV10-3 to TRBJ2-3; 7 bases line up with TRBD2. The V gene's germline CDR1 is ENHRY and CDR2 SYGVKD. Unmatched junction bases numbered 8, after V lost 6 bases and J lost 5 bases. The CDR3 sequence is 14 residues long. This chain's CDR3 is CAISGEGKRDTQYF. DNA for the CDR3: TGTGCCATCAGCGGGGAGGGGAAACGAGATACGCAGTATTTT.

The rearrangement joins TRBV2 to TRBJ2-4, with D possibly matching TRBD1 (5 bases). V lost 6 bases and J 7 bases, leaving 13 bases between the germline ends. Per germline, CDR1 SNHLY and CDR2 FYNNEI. The CDR3 sequence is 13 residues long. CDR3 residues: CASSFDSQNIQYF. CDR3 coding DNA: TGTGCCAGCAGCTTCGACAGTCAGAACATTCAGTACTTC.

Concerning this clonotype itself: This could be a read error, since a much larger clone is one nucleotide away. The chain combines TRBV28 with TRBJ1-6; TRBD1 aligns across 7 bases. The CDR3 runs to 15 residues. The germline gives CDR1 MDHEN, CDR2 SYDVKM. After removal of 7 bases from V and 10 bases from J, the junction contained 13 bases not matched to a gene. The CDR3 nucleotides read TGTGCCAGCACCATTACCGGGGACAGTTACTCACCCCTCCACTTT. Amino acid sequence: CASTITGDSYSPLHF.

A few counts support this clonotype. The gene calls are TRBV5-1 and TRBJ1-6; maybe TRBD1 (5 bases). With 0 bases removed from V and 7 bases from J, the gap between germline ends came to 14 bases. The CDR3 is made up of 16 amino acids. Germline loops: CDR1 SGHRS, CDR2 YFSETQ. CDR3 bases: TGCGCCAGCAGCTTGGGGTACGCAGGGACGAATTCACCCCTCCACTTT. Its translation is CASSLGYAGTNSPLHF.

The chain is built from TRBV11-2 and TRBJ2-5; 7 bases are shared with TRBD1. Losses at the gene ends were 0 bases for V and 3 bases for J; bases not matched to a gene: 4. CDR3 length: 15 residues. Germline V gene data show CDR1 as SGHAT and CDR2 as FQNNGV. The DNA for the CDR3 is TGTGCCAGCAGCTTAGATCCTGACAGGGAAGAGACCCAGTACTTC. It translates to CASSLDPDREETQYF.

The gene calls are TRBV6-1 and TRBJ2-2, with 10 positions matching TRBD2. CDR3 size: 15 residues. Germline V gene sequence: CDR1 MNHNS, CDR2 SASEGT. V lost 5 bases to trimming and J lost 5 bases; unmatched junction nucleotides: 5. CDR3 bases: TGTGCCAGCAGTCTTCTAGCGGGGGAGACCGGGGAGCTGTTTTTT. This translates into CASSLLAGETGELFF.

Concerning this clonotype: A much larger clone differs from this one at a single base, so this may be a read error. The V and J genes are TRBV3-1 and TRBJ2-5, with D hard to call. The length of the CDR3 is 12 residues. Looked up from germline, CDR1 is LGHDT and CDR2 is YNNKEL (reference sequence). The CDR3 DNA sequence: TGTGCCAGCGGCCAAGATTTGAAGACCCAGTACTTC. It is translated as CASGQDLKTQYF.

This clonotype was found many times. The chain links TRBV27 to TRBJ2-5, with TRBD2 matching 7 bases. This CDR3 is 14 amino acids long. Germline loops: CDR1 MNHEY, CDR2 SMNVEV (reference sequence). The V gene end was trimmed by 6 bases and the J gene end by 3 bases; junction bases not matched to a gene: 7. CDR3 DNA: TGTGCCAGCAGCTCAATGGCGGGGGAAGAGACCCAGTACTTC. It translates to CASSSMAGEETQYF.

At least ten counts were recorded for this clonotype. The V and J genes are TRBV6-5 and TRBJ2-7, with D unresolved. Trimming took off 4 bases at V and 0 bases at J, with 13 bases between the two ends. CDR1 is MNHEY, CDR2 SVGAGI, per germline. This CDR3 has 15 amino acids. Here the CDR3 reads CASSLTGPTSYEQYF. As DNA, the CDR3 is TGTGCCAGCAGTTTAACCGGACCTACCTCCTACGAGCAGTACTTC.

This clonotype occurred many times. The rearrangement uses TRBV18 and TRBJ2-5; D remains ambiguous. Between the trimmed V and J ends, which lost 6 bases and 1 base, there was a span of 6 bases. Germline-derived CDR1 and CDR2 are KGHSH and LQKENI. CDR3 length: 12 residues. This CDR3 reads CASSPIQETQYF. The CDR3 DNA is TGTGCCAGCTCCCCAATCCAAGAGACCCAGTACTTC.

The chain uses TRBV7-9 and TRBJ2-7; possible D gene TRBD1, 6 bases. Trimming took off 5 bases at V and 2 bases at J, with 13 bases between the two ends. The germline gives CDR1 SEHNR, CDR2 FQNEAQ (reference sequence). This CDR3 contains 14 residues. The CDR3 coding sequence is TGTGCCAGCAGCCCCGGACAGAAACCCTACGAGCAGTACTTC. Translated: CASSPGQKPYEQYF.

Regarding this clonotype: A read error may account for a junction end that differs from germline. The V call is TRBV7-2, the J call TRBJ2-1, with D maybe TRBD1 (6 bases). The CDR3 loop spans 15 amino acids. The germline V gene has CDR1 SGHTA and CDR2 FQGNSA. CDR3 sequence: CASSDPLRGYNEQFF. CDR3 DNA: TGCGCCAGCAGCGACCCTCTCAGGGGCTACAATGAGCAGTTCTTC.

This clonotype was found a few times. V gene TRBV7-8 combines with J gene TRBJ1-5; D ambiguous. V was trimmed by 8 bases and J by 4 bases, leaving 9 bases between them. The CDR3 contains 12 residues. From germline, CDR1 is SGHVS and CDR2 FQNEAQ. CDR3 residues: CASCKANQPQHF. The DNA for the CDR3 is TGTGCCAGCTGCAAGGCTAATCAGCCCCAGCATTTT.

This clonotype was picked up many times. The rearrangement joins TRBV10-3 to TRBJ1-1, with D perhaps TRBD1 (5 bases). CDR1 ENHRY and CDR2 SYGVKD come from the germline V gene. V lost 7 bases to trimming and J lost 0 bases, with 9 bases between them. This CDR3 spans 13 amino acids. The chain's CDR3 is CAIMARVNTEAFF. The CDR3 DNA reads TGTGCCATCATGGCCAGGGTGAACACTGAAGCTTTCTTT.

This clonotype was seen ten or more times. This chain links TRBV9 with TRBJ1-1, with D maybe TRBD1 (5 bases). This CDR3 has 13 residues. Trimming pared 2 bases from V and 2 bases from J, leaving 7 bases between. Looked up from germline, CDR1 is SGDLS and CDR2 is YYNGEE. CDR3: CASSVRANTEAFF. The CDR3 region has the DNA TGTGCCAGCAGCGTCAGGGCTAACACTGAAGCTTTCTTT.

In this sample, this clonotype turned up a few times. CDR3 sequence (DNA): TGTGCCAGCAGCCAGAGCATGGGACTCCGGGAGACCCAGTACTTC. Amino acid sequence: CASSQSMGLRETQYF. This chain connects TRBV14 to TRBJ2-5; the D gene is possibly TRBD2 (6 bases). Germline V gene data show CDR1 as SGHDN and CDR2 as FVKESK. Trimming pared 3 bases from V and 5 bases from J, leaving 16 bases between. The CDR3 runs 15 residues.

To note about this clonotype: Germline is not matched at one junction end, which may reflect a read error. The rearrangement joins TRBV7-3 to TRBJ1-1; TRBD1 is a possible D gene (5 bases). Germline-derived CDR1 and CDR2 are SGHTA and FQGTGA. There are 13 residues in the CDR3. The CDR3 reads CASSLSGNAEAFF. CDR3 DNA: TGTGCCAGCAGCTTATCAGGGAACGCTGAAGCTTTCTTT.

This clonotype was seen at least ten times. The gene calls are TRBV11-2 and TRBJ1-1; 8 bases are a match to TRBD1. Germline CDR1 and CDR2: SGHAT and FQNNGV. J was trimmed by 0 bases and V by 5 bases; bases with no gene match: 2. CDR3 size: 14 residues. The CDR3 loop is CASSQGQVNTEAFF. In DNA, the CDR3 is TGTGCCAGCAGCCAGGGACAGGTGAACACTGAAGCTTTCTTT.

As concerns this clonotype: A much larger clone sits a single nucleotide away, making a read error possible. This CDR3 reads CTSSPGGGGGNTEAFF. In DNA, the CDR3 is TGTACCAGCAGCCCCGGTGGGGGGGGGGGCAACACTGAAGCTTTCTTT. V usage is TRBV7-8 and J usage is TRBJ1-1; TRBD1 might be the D (6 bases). Germline CDR1 and CDR2: SGHVS and FQNEAQ. CDR3 length equals 16 residues. The full variable domain, with the rest looked up from reference TRBV7-8 and TRBJ1-1, is GAGVSQSPRYKVAKRGQDVALRCDPISGHVSLFWYQQALGQGPEFLTYFQNEAQLDKSGLPSDRFFAERPEGSVSTLKIQRTQQEDSAVYLCTSSPGGGGGNTEAFFGQGTRLTVV.